Listed below are T cell receptor beta chains from one sample, sequenced in a study of cytomegalovirus exposure and HLA in healthy donors. Generated by immunoSEQ multiplex PCR, the TCRdb table keeps only in-frame clones and is missing some. The sample carries under 200,000 clones, 65% to 90% recorded once. Sequencing was done on a sample of PBMCs. These receptors all stem from a woman in her twenties or thirties in good health and CMV-seronegative. Each CDR3 is given with its conserved first and last residue. The D gene is left open where the match is weak. Size is omitted from some rows. Given values are once, few, many or a class for expanded clones.

J gene | V gene | D gene | clone size | CDR3 protein | CDR3 DNA
TRBJ1-2 | TRBV2 | TRBD1 | - | CASTDRHYGYTF | TGTGCCAGTACGGACAGGCACTATGGCTACACCTTC
TRBJ1-1 | TRBV13 | TRBD1 | - | CASSPGTGNTEAFF | TGTGCCAGCAGCCCAGGGACAGGGAACACTGAAGCTTTCTTT
TRBJ2-1 | TRBV7-8 | - | - | CASSLGVGAQGDEQFF | TGTGCCAGCAGCCTAGGGGTTGGGGCCCAAGGCGATGAGCAGTTCTTC
TRBJ2-2 | TRBV11-3 | - | - | CASSRGLRVGTGELFF | TGTGCCAGCAGCCGAGGACTCCGAGTGGGCACCGGGGAGCTGTTTTTT
TRBJ2-5 | TRBV11-3 | TRBD1 | - | CASSLGTGSSETQYF | TGTGCCAGCAGCTTGGGGACAGGGAGTTCGGAGACCCAGTACTTC
TRBJ2-3 | TRBV5-1 | TRBD1 | - | CASSSRTGNTDTQYF | TGCGCCAGCAGCTCTCGGACAGGGAACACAGATACGCAGTATTTT
TRBJ2-3 | TRBV18 | TRBD2 | - | CASSPTSGSTDTQYF | TGTGCCAGCTCACCGACTAGCGGAAGCACAGATACGCAGTATTTT
TRBJ2-5 | TRBV5-5 | TRBD2 | - | CASSADLAGGVETQYF | TGTGCCAGCAGCGCGGACCTAGCGGGGGGAGTGGAGACCCAGTACTTC
TRBJ1-1 | TRBV6-5 | TRBD1 | - | CASSYSLDRGTEAFF | TGTGCCAGCAGTTACTCCTTGGACAGGGGGACTGAAGCTTTCTTT
TRBJ2-3 | TRBV11-2 | TRBD2 | - | CASSLERLAGITDTQYF | TGTGCCAGCAGCTTAGAGAGACTAGCGGGGATAACAGATACGCAGTATTTT
TRBJ1-6 | TRBV5-1 | - | - | CASSLGGNLAPLHF | TGCGCCAGCAGCTTGGGTGGGAACCTAGCGCCCCTCCACTTT
TRBJ2-7 | TRBV6-5 | - | few | CASSYGSSELEQYF | TGTGCCAGCAGTTACGGGAGTTCAGAACTCGAGCAGTACTTC
TRBJ2-1 | TRBV6-5 | TRBD1 | - | CASSPWTGSEQFF | TGTGCCAGCAGTCCCTGGACAGGGAGCGAGCAGTTCTTC
TRBJ1-2 | TRBV5-1 | - | - | CASSRGEGSPYGYTF | TGCGCCAGCAGCCGCGGGGAGGGGAGCCCCTATGGCTACACCTTC
TRBJ1-4 | TRBV20-1 | TRBD1 | few | CSANRGEKLFF | TGCAGTGCTAACAGGGGAGAAAAACTGTTTTTT
TRBJ2-7 | TRBV28 | TRBD1 | few | CASSSPATGKGWVQYF | TGTGCCAGCAGTTCTCCCGCGACAGGGAAGGGGTGGGTGCAGTACTTC
TRBJ2-7 | TRBV11-2 | TRBD2 | - | CASSFQTGGFYEQYF | TGTGCCAGCAGCTTCCAGACGGGAGGGTTTTACGAGCAGTACTTC
TRBJ2-1 | TRBV19 | - | few | CASANYGGRSDNEQFF | TGTGCCAGTGCCAACTATGGAGGGAGGTCGGACAATGAGCAGTTCTTC
TRBJ2-7 | TRBV7-2 | TRBD2 | - | CASSLSSGGASEQYF | TGTGCCAGCAGCCTCTCTAGCGGGGGGGCCAGTGAGCAGTACTTC
TRBJ2-2 | TRBV7-2 | - | - | CASNSPGQAGELFF | TGTGCCAGCAACTCTCCAGGGCAAGCCGGGGAGCTGTTTTTT
TRBJ1-5 | TRBV28 | TRBD1 | - | CASNGQGVKNQPQHF | TGTGCCAGCAACGGACAGGGGGTAAAAAATCAGCCCCAGCATTTT